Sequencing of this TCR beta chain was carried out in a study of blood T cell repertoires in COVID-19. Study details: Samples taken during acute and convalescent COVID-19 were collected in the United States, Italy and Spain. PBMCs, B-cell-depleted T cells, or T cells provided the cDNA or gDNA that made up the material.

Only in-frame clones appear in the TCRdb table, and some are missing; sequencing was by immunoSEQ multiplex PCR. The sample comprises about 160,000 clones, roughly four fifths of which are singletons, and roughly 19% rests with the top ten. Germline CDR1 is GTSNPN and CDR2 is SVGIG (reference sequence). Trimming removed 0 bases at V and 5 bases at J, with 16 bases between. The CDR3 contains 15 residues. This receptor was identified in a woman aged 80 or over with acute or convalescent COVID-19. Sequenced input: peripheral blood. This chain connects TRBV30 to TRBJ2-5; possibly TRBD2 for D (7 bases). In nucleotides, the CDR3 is TGTGCCTGGAGTGTTTATGGGGGGGCGCGGGAGACCCAGTACTTC. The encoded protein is CAWSVYGGARETQYF.